The 26 T cell receptor beta chains reported below all come from one sample, sequenced in a study of blood T cell repertoires in COVID-19. Data came from immunoSEQ multiplex PCR; TCRdb stores just in-frame clones and leaves some out. The data hold 200,000 to 250,000 clones, with 86% observed a single time. Material: PBMCs or T cells enriched from blood (not recorded which). Source of these receptors: a woman aged 50 to 60 who had recovered from COVID-19.

The rearrangement joins TRBV28 to TRBJ1-6, with 7 bases matching TRBD1. The CDR3 consists of 14 residues. Germline V gene lookup returns CDR1 MDHEN and CDR2 SYDVKM. V trimming: 10 bases; J trimming: 8 bases; junction bases outside the gene matches: 11. The CDR3 DNA reads TGTGCCACTTTCCCGGACAGGTCTTATTCACCCCTCCACTTT. Its translation is CATFPDRSYSPLHF. The complete variable domain, with remaining parts taken from reference TRBV28 and TRBJ1-6, reads DVKVTQSSRYLVKRTGEKVFLECVQDMDHENMFWYRQDPGLGLRLIYFSYDVKMKEKGDIPEGYSVSREKKERFSLILESASTNQTSMYLCATFPDRSYSPLHFGNGTRLTVT.

The chain recombines TRBV4-1 with TRBJ2-1, with 12 bases identical to TRBD2. This CDR3 contains 16 residues. The germline V gene has CDR1 MGHRA and CDR2 YSYEKL. V was clipped by 1 base and J by 5 bases; unmatched bases: 3. This CDR3 is CASSQGLAGGNNEQFF. CDR3 in DNA: TGCGCCAGCAGCCAAGGCCTAGCGGGAGGGAACAATGAGCAGTTCTTC.

The chain links TRBV3-1 (or the pseudogene TRBV3-2) to TRBJ2-5; D may be TRBD2 (5 bases). V lost 1 base and J 2 bases, leaving 14 bases between the germline ends. The CDR3 sequence is 16 residues long. The V gene's germline CDR1 is LGHDT and CDR2 YNNKEL (reference sequence). The CDR3 region has the DNA TGTGCCAGCAGCCAAGGGTGGGGAGAACCTCAAGAGACCCAGTACTTC. Residues: CASSQGWGEPQETQYF.

The chain joins TRBV4-1 to TRBJ1-2, with TRBD1 identical over 7 bases. The germline gives CDR1 MGHRA, CDR2 YSYEKL. V was clipped by 3 bases and J by 6 bases; unmatched bases: 7. CDR3 length: 14 amino acids. CDR3 coding DNA: TGCGCCAGCAGCCATCCCGACAGGGCCAATGGCTACACCTTC. Translation: CASSHPDRANGYTF.

V usage is TRBV4-1 and J usage is TRBJ2-1; D might be TRBD1 (6 bases). Germline CDR1 is MGHRA and CDR2 is YSYEKL. Trimming left V 3 bases short and J 8 bases short, with 20 bases between. The CDR3 contains 16 residues. As DNA, the CDR3 is TGCGCCAGCAGCCACCGGGACCAAAAGACAGGCGATGAGCAGTTCTTC. This gives the protein CASSHRDQKTGDEQFF.

This chain links TRBV28 with TRBJ2-3, with 8 bases that match TRBD2. The trim removed 8 bases at V and 1 base at J, leaving 11 bases unmatched. The length of the CDR3 is 16 residues. CDR1 MDHEN and CDR2 SYDVKM come from the germline V gene. CDR3 amino acids: CASGSSGRLGTDTQYF. For the CDR3, the DNA is TGTGCCAGCGGCTCGAGCGGGAGACTGGGCACAGATACGCAGTATTTT.

As DNA, the CDR3 is TGCAGCATCCGAGGGACAGGGCGGGGCGGGGAGCTGTTTTTT. As protein: CSIRGTGRGGELFF. The rearrangement links TRBV29-1 to TRBJ2-2, with 9 bases aligning to TRBD1. CDR1 and CDR2 from the germline V gene are SQVTM and ANQGSEA. The CDR3 contains 14 residues. V lost 8 bases to trimming and J lost 7 bases; unmatched junction nucleotides: 11.

The gene calls are TRBV4-1 and TRBJ1-4; D remains ambiguous. In germline, CDR1 is MGHRA, CDR2 YSYEKL. Trimming pared 3 bases from V and 0 bases from J, leaving 8 bases between. The CDR3 loop spans 15 amino acids. The CDR3 sequence: CASSQTPATNEKLFF. The CDR3 DNA is TGCGCCAGCAGCCAGACACCCGCAACTAATGAAAAACTGTTTTTT.

The chain carries TRBV5-4 and TRBJ2-3, with TRBD2 identical over 10 bases. Germline CDR1 SGHNT, CDR2 YYREEE (reference sequence). V trimming: 1 base; J trimming: 5 bases; junction bases outside the gene matches: 1. The CDR3 has 14 residues. CDR3 sequence: CASSLTSGEDTQYF. The CDR3 DNA reads TGTGCCAGCAGCTTGACTAGCGGGGAAGATACGCAGTATTTT. Using reference TRBV5-4 and TRBJ2-3 for the parts outside the CDR3, the full variable domain is ETGVTQSPTHLIKTRGQQVTLRCSSQSGHNTVSWYQQALGQGPQFIFQYYREEENGRGNFPPRFSGLQFPNYSSELNVNALELDDSALYLCASSLTSGEDTQYFGPGTRLTVL.

This clone has just one count. The rearrangement links TRBV27 to TRBJ2-1; D is possibly TRBD2 (5 bases). Germline V gene data show CDR1 as MNHEY and CDR2 as SMNVEV (reference sequence). The ends were cut back, 5 bases at V and 4 bases at J, with 27 bases in the middle. The CDR3 runs 19 residues. The CDR3 is CASSPTPPDQTSGYNEQFF. CDR3 coding DNA: TGTGCCAGCAGTCCAACCCCCCCGGACCAAACCTCGGGATACAATGAGCAGTTCTTC.

This rearrangement joins TRBV7-2 to TRBJ1-5; 12 bases fit TRBD1. V dropped 2 bases and J dropped 7; count of bases not matched to a gene: 6. The CDR3 is 16 amino acids. CDR1 and CDR2 from the germline V gene are SGHTA and FQGNSA. This CDR3 reads CASSLSGTGGFQPQHF. The CDR3 DNA reads TGTGCCAGCAGCTTATCCGGGACAGGGGGCTTCCAGCCCCAGCATTTT.

A word on this clone: Sequence at one end of the junction differs from germline and may be a read error. The chain employs TRBV4-1 and TRBJ2-7; D is perhaps TRBD2 (6 bases). This CDR3 spans 15 amino acids. Germline-derived CDR1 and CDR2 are MGHRA and YSYEKL. The CDR3 DNA follows: TGCGCCAGCAGCCAAGAGACTAGACTCTCCTACGGGCAGTACTTC. Translation: CASSQETRLSYGQYF.

About this clone itself: This may come from a read error, since a much larger clone is one base off. V usage is TRBV5-1 and J usage is TRBJ1-3, with D hard to call. Germline V lookup: CDR1 SGHRS, CDR2 YFSETQ. Trimming stripped 2 bases from V and 0 bases from J, with 3 bases between. The CDR3 is 13 residues long. CDR3 residues: CASSFNSGNTIYF. The CDR3 region has the DNA TGCGCCAGCAGCTTCAACTCTGGAAACACCATATATTTT.

This clone was counted once. J is TRBJ2-1 and V is TRBV6-4; D gene uncertain. CDR1 is MRHNA and CDR2 is SNTAGT in the germline V gene. Trimming pared 3 bases from V and 2 bases from J, leaving 11 bases between. This CDR3 region has 15 residues. The CDR3 loop is CASSERATPYNEQFF. CDR3 DNA sequence: TGTGCCAGCAGTGAGAGAGCTACCCCCTACAATGAGCAGTTCTTC.

The chain employs TRBV5-6 and TRBJ2-1, with a weak D call TRBD1 (6 bases). Trimming took 3 bases from V and 0 from J, leaving 10 bases between them. The germline gives CDR1 SGHDT, CDR2 YYEEEE. This CDR3 contains 15 residues. The CDR3 region has the DNA TGTGCCAGCAGCTGGGACACAACCTCCTACAATGAGCAGTTCTTC. It yields the protein CASSWDTTSYNEQFF.

The chain has TRBV28 and TRBJ2-1; 10 nucleotides line up with TRBD2. The germline V gene encodes CDR1 MDHEN and CDR2 SYDVKM. The CDR3 is 16 residues long. V was clipped by 6 bases and J by 4 bases; unmatched bases: 9. Here the CDR3 DNA reads TGTGCCAGCAGCCCTTCTTGGACTAGCGGTTACAATGAGCAGTTCTTC. Protein product: CASSPSWTSGYNEQFF.

The chain couples TRBV5-1 to TRBJ2-5; TRBD1 might be the D (6 bases). This CDR3 contains 16 residues. Looked up from germline, CDR1 is SGHRS and CDR2 is YFSETQ. Deletions cut 2 bases from V and 5 bases from J, with 19 bases between. In DNA, the CDR3 is TGCGCCAGCAGCTTTTCGAGTTCAGGGGTCGTGGAGACCCAGTACTTC. Its protein is CASSFSSSGVVETQYF.

The V gene is TRBV28, the J gene TRBJ1-4; 8 bases match TRBD1. Trimming at V came to 6 bases and at J to 6 bases, leaving 6 bases not matched to a gene. Germline CDR1 and CDR2: MDHEN and SYDVKM. The CDR3 loop spans 14 amino acids. In nucleotides, the CDR3 is TGTGCCAGCAGGCCACAGGGGGAGTATGAAAAACTGTTTTTT. The encoded protein is CASRPQGEYEKLFF.

Regarding this clone: This specimen includes other DNA sequences encoding the same CDR3. V gene TRBV5-4 combines with J gene TRBJ1-2; TRBD1 aligns across 7 bases. Trimming at V came to 5 bases and at J to 5 bases, leaving 18 bases not matched to a gene. Germline V gene sequence: CDR1 SGHNT, CDR2 YYREEE (reference sequence). The CDR3 extends over 17 amino acids. This CDR3 is CASSPGTVLSRRYGYTF. CDR3 nucleotide sequence: TGTGCCAGCAGTCCCGGGACAGTGCTATCCCGTAGGTATGGCTACACCTTC.

The chain recombines TRBV3-1 (or the pseudogene TRBV3-2) with TRBJ2-3; a possible D gene is TRBD2 (6 bases). The CDR3 consists of 13 residues. Trimming removed 3 bases at V and 8 bases at J, with 12 bases between. In germline, CDR1 is LGHDT, CDR2 YNNKEL (reference sequence). The CDR3 here is CASSQGLGGTQYF. The CDR3 DNA is TGTGCCAGCAGCCAGGGTTTGGGGGGTACGCAGTATTTT.

This clone has a single count. V usage is TRBV28 and J usage is TRBJ2-7; TRBD2 aligns across 13 bases. From germline, CDR1 is MDHEN and CDR2 SYDVKM. The CDR3 length is 15 residues. V lost 3 bases and J lost 2; bases outside the gene matches: 1. Here the CDR3 DNA reads TGTGCCAGCAGTTTTACTAGCGGGAGGGCCTACGAGCAGTACTTC. Protein product: CASSFTSGRAYEQYF.

The V gene is TRBV30, the J gene TRBJ1-1; no definite D call. V was trimmed by 4 bases and J by 7 bases, leaving 7 bases between them. The CDR3 runs to 10 residues. Germline CDR1 reads GTSNPN; CDR2 reads SVGIG (reference sequence). DNA of the CDR3: TGTGCCTGGATCCGACATGAAGCTTTCTTT. Protein sequence: CAWIRHEAFF.

This clone appeared a few times. The chain uses TRBV6-2 or TRBV6-3 and TRBJ2-7; TRBD2 agrees at 7 bases. The CDR3 extends over 15 amino acids. V lost 2 bases to trimming and J lost 0 bases; unmatched junction nucleotides: 4. The germline CDR1 and CDR2 sequences are MNHEY and SVGEGT. CDR3 amino acids: CASSYGGGASYEQYF. CDR3 in DNA: TGTGCCAGCAGTTACGGCGGGGGAGCCTCCTACGAGCAGTACTTC.

The chain recombines TRBV9 with TRBJ2-7, with a possible D match to TRBD2 (6 bases). Germline CDR1 and CDR2: SGDLS and YYNGEE. CDR3 length equals 14 residues. Trimming took off 0 bases at V and 3 bases at J, with 10 bases between the two ends. The CDR3, as DNA: TGTGCCAGCAGCGTAGGACTAGAAGTCTACGAGCAGTACTTC. Its protein product is CASSVGLEVYEQYF.

The chain uses TRBV11-3 and TRBJ2-1; 9 bases are a match to TRBD1. The V and J ends lost 5 bases and 1 base, in that order; junction bases with no gene match: 6. There are 16 residues in the CDR3. CDR1 and CDR2 from the germline V gene are SGHNT and YENEEA. CDR3 in DNA: TGTGCCAGCAGCCCGGACAGGGGCGGATCCTACAATGAGCAGTTCTTC. Amino acids: CASSPDRGGSYNEQFF. Drawing the rest from reference TRBV11-3 and TRBJ2-1, the complete variable domain is EAGVVQSPRYKIIEKKQPVAFWCNPISGHNTLYWYLQNLGQGPELLIRYENEEAVDDSQLPKDRFSAERLKGVDSTLKIQPAELGDSAVYLCASSPDRGGSYNEQFFGPGTRLTVL.

In DNA form, the CDR3 reads TGTGCCAGCAGCCCCGGGTCGCACTACGAGCAGTACTTC. Residues: CASSPGSHYEQYF. This chain links TRBV5-6 with TRBJ2-7; no reliable D call. Germline V gene sequence: CDR1 SGHDT, CDR2 YYEEEE. This CDR3 is built from 13 residues. Trimming pared 4 bases from V and 3 bases from J, leaving 11 bases between.